This record concerns one TCR beta chain sequence. Antigen unknown. Second-dose intervals of approximately 4 or approximately 12 weeks were pooled. Only in-frame clones appear in the TCRdb table, and some are missing; sequencing was by immunoSEQ multiplex PCR. This sample has some 150,000 clones, with roughly nine tenths found just once. The source of the sample is a study of T cell responses to AZD1222 COVID-19 vaccine. Study-level points and caveats: With two AZD1222 doses given, Spike-specific TCR breadth and depth both rose. None of the repertoires were sampled until the peak T cell response had passed. Donors skewed white British and female; clonal diversity was possibly underestimated.

Trimming cost V 3 bases and J 4 bases, with 11 bases left between them. Germline V gene sequence: CDR1 SGHNT, CDR2 YYREEE (reference sequence). The CDR3 extends over 14 amino acids. The source of this sequence is an adult who received the AZD1222 COVID-19 vaccine. The source material was peripheral blood, sampled 28 days after the second AZD1222 dose. This chain connects TRBV5-4 to TRBJ1-3; weak D call: TRBD1 (5 bases). The CDR3 coding sequence is TGTGCCAGCAGCTCTCCGGGGCAGGGAAACACCATATATTTT. This codes for CASSSPGQGNTIYF.